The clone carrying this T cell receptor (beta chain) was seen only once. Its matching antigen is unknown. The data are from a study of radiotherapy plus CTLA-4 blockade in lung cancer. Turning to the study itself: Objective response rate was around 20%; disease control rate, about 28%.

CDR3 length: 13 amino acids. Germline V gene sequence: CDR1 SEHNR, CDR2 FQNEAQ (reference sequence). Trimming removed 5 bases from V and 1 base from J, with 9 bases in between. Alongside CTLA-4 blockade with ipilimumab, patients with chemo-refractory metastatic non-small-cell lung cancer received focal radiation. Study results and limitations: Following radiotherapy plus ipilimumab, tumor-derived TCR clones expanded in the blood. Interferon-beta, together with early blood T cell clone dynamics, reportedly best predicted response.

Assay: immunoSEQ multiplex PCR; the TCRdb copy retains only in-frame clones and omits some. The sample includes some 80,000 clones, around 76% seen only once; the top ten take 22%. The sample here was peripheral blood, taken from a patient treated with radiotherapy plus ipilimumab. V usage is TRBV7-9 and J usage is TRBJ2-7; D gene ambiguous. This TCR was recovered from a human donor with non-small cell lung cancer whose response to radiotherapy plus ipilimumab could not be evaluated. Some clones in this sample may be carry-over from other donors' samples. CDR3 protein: CASSPRGSYEQYF. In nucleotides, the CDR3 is TGTGCCAGCAGCCCCCGCGGATCCTACGAGCAGTACTTC.